There are many counts of the clone carrying this TCR beta chain. As yet, its antigen is unknown. The data stem from a study of blood T cells in healthy people across ages. Overall study findings and caveats: Whereas aged donors had fewer naive CD4+ cells, long-lived donors had more of them and higher diversity.

Germline-derived CDR1 and CDR2 are MDHEN and SYDVKM. V shed 4 bases, J shed 1 base, and the junction held 1 base outside the gene matches. The CDR3 runs to 13 residues. Using a J-beta primer mix together with a sample-barcoded 5' primer, a second PCR was run for roughly 7 to 12 cycles. MiXCR was run by TCRdb on the 5' RACE reads, yielding one entry per CDR3 protein. Of fewer than 800,000 distinct CDR3 sequences detected, about half appear once; the ten largest clones hold roughly 34%. This clonotype originated in a woman aged 60-75 years in good health. This chain links TRBV28 with TRBJ2-7; 7 nucleotides match TRBD1. The specimen sequenced was blood. The CDR3 DNA reads TGTGCCAGCAGTTGGGGACAGTCCTACGAGCAGTACTTC. Encoded protein: CASSWGQSYEQYF.